This entry lists 14 T cell receptor beta chains sequenced from one sample in a study of PD-L1 blockade in urothelial cancer. Profiling relied on immunoSEQ multiplex PCR, and the TCRdb table lists in-frame clones only, not all of them. The sample records about 45,000 clones, around 80% being singletons. Described time point: peripheral blood 6 weeks after treatment start. The material sequenced was PBMCs, taken around atezolizumab (anti-PD-L1) treatment. The source of these receptors is a man between 60 and 75 years old with urothelial cancer.

The chain has TRBV28 and TRBJ1-2, with a tentative D call TRBD1 (5 bases). In germline, CDR1 is MDHEN, CDR2 SYDVKM. The CDR3 sequence is 17 residues long. Trimming cost V 5 bases and J 1 base, with 20 bases left between them. The CDR3 coding sequence is TGTGCCAGCAGTCACATACCTATCTCAGGGTATAACTATGGCTACACCTTC. Its protein product is CASSHIPISGYNYGYTF.

This clone was seen repeatedly, ten times or more. V usage is TRBV10-3 and J usage is TRBJ1-1, with D perhaps TRBD1 (5 bases). The ends were cut back, 6 bases at V and 4 bases at J, with 12 bases in the middle. The CDR3 has 13 residues. CDR1 and CDR2 from the germline V gene are ENHRY and SYGVKD. The chain's CDR3 is CAISVDGGTEAFF. CDR3 nucleotide sequence: TGTGCCATCAGCGTGGACGGGGGCACTGAAGCTTTCTTT.

This clone was observed a few times. This chain joins TRBV6-6 and TRBJ1-2; D is possibly TRBD1 (6 bases). Trimming pared 4 bases from V and 8 bases from J, leaving 17 bases between. Germline CDR1 and CDR2: MNHNY and SVGAGI (reference sequence). The CDR3 has 14 residues. In DNA form, the CDR3 reads TGTGCCAGCAGTTCTCGGGACACGACGAGGGGCTACACCTTC. This translates into CASSSRDTTRGYTF.

This clone showed up just a few times. The CDR3 loop is CASSQSNSVNEQFF. The DNA of the CDR3 is TGTGCCAGCAGCCAATCGAACAGTGTAAATGAGCAGTTCTTC. The rearrangement uses TRBV16 and TRBJ2-1; no definite D call. The CDR3 covers 14 residues. Germline V CDR1 and CDR2: KGHSY, FQNENV. V dropped 0 bases and J dropped 7 bases, with 10 bases sitting between them.

CDR3 region: CASSTPYSGRQETQYF. Here the CDR3 DNA reads TGTGCCAGCAGTACCCCCTATAGCGGACGACAAGAGACCCAGTACTTC. The chain employs TRBV6-6 and TRBJ2-5, with a weak D call TRBD2 (6 bases). Looked up from germline, CDR1 is MNHNY and CDR2 is SVGAGI (reference sequence). V was cut by 5 bases and J by 2 bases, with 18 bases left in between. The length of the CDR3 is 16 residues.

The J gene is TRBJ2-5, the V gene TRBV28; 8 positions agree with TRBD1. The CDR3 totals 14 residues. CDR1 and CDR2 (germline): MDHEN, SYDVKM. V shed 10 bases, J shed 0 bases, and the junction held 7 bases outside the gene matches. This chain's CDR3 is CAIAQGGYQETQYF. The CDR3 bases are TGTGCCATCGCACAGGGGGGTTACCAAGAGACCCAGTACTTC.

This clone was found a few times. J is TRBJ1-6 and V is TRBV27, with D unresolved. The V gene lost 6 bases and the J gene lost 7 bases, with 13 bases spanning the gap. Germline-derived CDR1 and CDR2 are MNHEY and SMNVEV (reference sequence). The length of the CDR3 is 14 residues. The DNA for the CDR3 is TGTGCCAGCAGAGTCTCGGGTATGAATTCACCCCTCCACTTT. This sequence encodes CASRVSGMNSPLHF.

V usage is TRBV5-1 and J usage is TRBJ2-1; 11 nucleotides line up with TRBD2. CDR3 size: 19 residues. Germline CDR1 is SGHRS and CDR2 is YFSETQ. V was pared by 1 base and J by 5 bases, with 14 bases of the junction left unmatched. The CDR3 DNA reads as TGCGCCAGCAGCTTGTTTAGCGGGGGGGCCGGTAGAGCTGACAATGAGCAGTTCTTC. Protein product: CASSLFSGGAGRADNEQFF.

The sample holds a few counts of this clone. The rearrangement uses TRBV7-2 and TRBJ2-3; 7 bases fit TRBD2. The J segment lost 4 bases and the V segment lost 2 bases, leaving 6 bases of the junction unmatched. The CDR3 is 15 amino acids. Germline V gene lookup returns CDR1 SGHTA and CDR2 FQGNSA. In DNA, the CDR3 is TGTGCCAGCAGCTTACAGGGAGGGAGGGCAGATACGCAGTATTTT. It specifies CASSLQGGRADTQYF.

The V and J genes are TRBV5-6 and TRBJ1-3; D is unresolved. Trimming stripped 4 bases from V and 1 base from J, with 9 bases between. The CDR3 is 14 amino acids. Germline V lookup: CDR1 SGHDT, CDR2 YYEEEE. CDR3 protein: CASSPPGSGNTIYF. The CDR3 region has the DNA TGTGCCAGCAGCCCTCCGGGGTCTGGAAACACCATATATTTT. Full variable domain (rest looked up from reference TRBV5-6 and TRBJ1-3): DAGVTQSPTHLIKTRGQQVTLRCSPKSGHDTVSWYQQALGQGPQFIFQYYEEEERQRGNFPDRFSGHQFPNYSSELNVNALLLGDSALYLCASSPPGSGNTIYFGEGSWLTVV.

The genes are TRBV6-6 and TRBJ1-6; 7 bases line up with TRBD1. V lost 7 bases, J lost 10 bases, and 10 bases stayed unmatched. Germline V CDR1 and CDR2: MNHNY, SVGAGI (reference sequence). This CDR3 has 14 amino acids. CDR3 nucleotides: TGTGCCAGCACCGACGACAGGGCTCCCTCACCCCTCCACTTT. This gives the protein CASTDDRAPSPLHF.

This chain links TRBV7-2 with TRBJ2-7; TRBD1 aligns across 9 bases. Germline V gene lookup returns CDR1 SGHTA and CDR2 FQGNSA. Losses at the gene ends were 4 bases for V and 4 bases for J; bases not matched to a gene: 8. This CDR3 comprises 15 residues. The CDR3 bases are TGTGCCAGCAGCTCATCGCGGACAGGGGTTTACGAGCAGTACTTC. It is translated as CASSSSRTGVYEQYF.

V gene TRBV4-2 combines with J gene TRBJ1-1; a possible D gene is TRBD1 (5 bases). The CDR3 covers 14 residues. CDR1 and CDR2 (germline): LGHNA, YNFKEQ. Trimming removed 2 bases from V and 3 bases from J, with 10 bases in between. The CDR3 loop is CASSQWGGDTEAFF. The CDR3 nucleotides are TGTGCCAGCAGCCAATGGGGGGGGGACACTGAAGCTTTCTTT.

The gene calls are TRBV5-1 and TRBJ1-5; D uncertain. Trimming removed 0 bases from V and 5 bases from J, with 9 bases in between. CDR3 length: 14 amino acids. Germline loops: CDR1 SGHRS, CDR2 YFSETQ. The CDR3, as DNA: TGCGCCAGCAGCTTGGCCGGGATCGATCAGCCCCAGCATTTT. Protein: CASSLAGIDQPQHF.